A selection of T cell receptor beta chains follows, all from one sample in a study of shared clonotypes between healthy human individuals. Measured with immunoSEQ multiplex PCR; TCRdb has only the in-frame clones, and not every one. Of about 1 million clones detected, approximately 76% appear once; the ten largest clones hold approximately 1.3%. The source material was memory CD4+ T cells sorted from blood. The receptors shown here come from a man between 18 and 35 years old in good health. The CDR3 runs from the conserved cysteine through the conserved F or W. D genes are given only for firm matches. Clone size, where shown, is once, few, many, or a class for clones that have expanded.

len: 16; d_gene: NA; j_gene: TRBJ2-3; abundance: once; v_gene: TRBV7-9; CDR3aa: CASSLGQGFSTDTQYF; CDR3nt: TGTGCCAGCAGCTTAGGTCAGGGTTTTAGCACAGATACGCAGTATTTT
len: 13; d_gene: NA; j_gene: TRBJ2-4; abundance: NA; v_gene: TRBV18; CDR3aa: CASSPAQRNIQYF; CDR3nt: TGTGCCAGCTCACCTGCGCAGCGAAACATTCAGTACTTC
len: 18; d_gene: NA; j_gene: TRBJ2-2; abundance: NA; v_gene: TRBV12-5; CDR3aa: CASGLVRGGARDTGELFF; CDR3nt: TGTGCTAGTGGTTTGGTACGAGGTGGGGCGCGGGACACCGGGGAGCTGTTTTTT
len: 15; d_gene: TRBD1; j_gene: TRBJ1-4; abundance: NA; v_gene: TRBV28; CDR3aa: CASSFQQGQGEKLFF; CDR3nt: TGTGCCAGCAGTTTCCAACAAGGACAGGGTGAAAAACTGTTTTTT
len: 14; d_gene: NA; j_gene: TRBJ2-2; abundance: few; v_gene: TRBV5-1; CDR3aa: CASRLSGNTGELFF; CDR3nt: TGCGCCAGCAGGCTCTCGGGGAACACCGGGGAGCTGTTTTTT
len: 19; d_gene: TRBD2; j_gene: TRBJ2-7; abundance: many; v_gene: TRBV5-4; CDR3aa: CASSLPGWGTSGIENEQYF; CDR3nt: TGTGCCAGCAGCTTGCCAGGGTGGGGGACTAGCGGGATAGAGAACGAGCAGTACTTC
len: 14; d_gene: TRBD1; j_gene: TRBJ1-1; abundance: NA; v_gene: TRBV16; CDR3aa: CASSQSGGGTEAFF; CDR3nt: TGTGCCAGCAGCCAGTCAGGGGGCGGCACTGAAGCTTTCTTT
len: 13; d_gene: NA; j_gene: TRBJ1-6; abundance: many; v_gene: TRBV19; CDR3aa: CASSAGVQSPLHF; CDR3nt: TGTGCCAGTAGTGCGGGCGTTCAATCACCCCTCCACTTT
len: 17; d_gene: NA; j_gene: TRBJ2-2; abundance: NA; v_gene: TRBV5-1; CDR3aa: CASSPGNGQLNTGELFF; CDR3nt: TGCGCCAGCAGCCCCGGGAACGGACAGCTGAACACCGGGGAGCTGTTTTTT
len: 15; d_gene: NA; j_gene: TRBJ2-3; abundance: NA; v_gene: TRBV29-1; CDR3aa: CSAAGGGGWTDTQYF; CDR3nt: TGCAGCGCCGCGGGGGGAGGGGGCTGGACAGATACGCAGTATTTT
len: 15; d_gene: TRBD1; j_gene: TRBJ2-2; abundance: NA; v_gene: TRBV25-1; CDR3aa: CASSKGQGFTGELFF; CDR3nt: TGTGCCAGCAGTAAAGGACAGGGTTTCACCGGGGAGCTGTTTTTT
len: 14; d_gene: NA; j_gene: TRBJ1-3; abundance: once; v_gene: TRBV25-1; CDR3aa: CASSEPGSRNTIYF; CDR3nt: TGTGCCAGCAGTGAACCGGGATCACGAAACACCATATATTTT
len: 16; d_gene: NA; j_gene: TRBJ2-3; abundance: NA; v_gene: TRBV27; CDR3aa: CASRSKRGGGTDTQYF; CDR3nt: TGTGCCAGCCGCTCAAAGAGGGGCGGGGGCACAGATACGCAGTATTTT
len: 15; d_gene: TRBD1; j_gene: TRBJ2-7; abundance: many; v_gene: TRBV30; CDR3aa: CAWTPRRQGAREQYF; CDR3nt: TGTGCCTGGACTCCAAGACGACAGGGGGCTAGGGAGCAGTACTTC
len: 12; d_gene: NA; j_gene: TRBJ2-7; abundance: NA; v_gene: TRBV25-1; CDR3aa: CASSVQGNEQYF; CDR3nt: TGTGCCAGCAGTGTACAGGGAAACGAGCAGTACTTC
len: 16; d_gene: TRBD1; j_gene: TRBJ1-2; abundance: once; v_gene: TRBV4-2; CDR3aa: CASSQDFWDRGYGYTF; CDR3nt: TGTGCCAGCAGCCAAGATTTTTGGGACAGGGGTTACGGCTACACCTTC